The 18 T cell receptor beta chains presented below share a single source sample, sequenced in a study of T cell responses to AZD1222 COVID-19 vaccine. Sequenced by immunoSEQ multiplex PCR; TCRdb stores in-frame clones only, minus some. Here the sample spans more than 150,000 clones, around nine tenths being singletons. Sequences were derived from peripheral blood, sampled 28 days after the second AZD1222 dose. Source of these receptors: an adult who received the AZD1222 COVID-19 vaccine.

The V gene is TRBV24-1, the J gene TRBJ2-2; D perhaps matches TRBD2 (5 bases). Per germline, CDR1 KGHDR and CDR2 SFDVKD. V was shortened by 5 bases and J by 6 bases, with 9 bases between the two germline ends. This CDR3 spans 13 amino acids. This CDR3 is CATSGTWPGELFF. CDR3 coding DNA: TGTGCCACCAGTGGGACTTGGCCCGGGGAGCTGTTTTTT.

The chain is built from TRBV12-3 or TRBV12-4 and TRBJ2-2; D is unresolved. The CDR3 runs to 12 residues. V was trimmed by 2 bases and J by 7 bases, leaving 5 bases between them. The CDR3 bases are TGTGCCAGCAGTTTATCGTACGGGGAGCTGTTTTTT. This translates into CASSLSYGELFF.

The J gene is TRBJ2-3, the V gene TRBV28, with D tentatively TRBD2 (6 bases). The CDR3 is 15 residues long. The V gene's germline CDR1 is MDHEN and CDR2 SYDVKM. V lost 2 bases to trimming and J lost 0 bases, with 9 bases between them. As DNA, the CDR3 is TGTGCCAGCAGTTTAGGAGGGAGTAGCACAGATACGCAGTATTTT. Protein sequence: CASSLGGSSTDTQYF.

This chain links TRBV7-2 with TRBJ2-7; 11 bases are shared with TRBD2. The CDR3 runs to 14 residues. Germline lookup yields CDR1 SGHTA and CDR2 FQGNSA. V shed 5 bases and J 6 bases; nucleotides not matched to a gene: 6. CDR3 bases: TGTGCCAGCAGCCTTAGCGGGGGGGGCCTCGAGCAGTACTTC. This sequence encodes CASSLSGGGLEQYF.

The V gene is TRBV19, the J gene TRBJ1-5; TRBD1 might be the D (6 bases). The CDR3 is 13 residues long. CDR1 and CDR2 (germline): LNHDA, SQIVND (reference sequence). Trimming removed 7 bases from V and 8 bases from J, with 15 bases in between. The CDR3 sequence is CASKNSQGEPQHF. CDR3 DNA: TGTGCCAGTAAGAACTCACAGGGTGAGCCCCAGCATTTT.

For the CDR3, the DNA is TGTGCCAGCAGCTTGGGCGCGTACCAAGAGACCCAGTACTTC. This sequence encodes CASSLGAYQETQYF. The V call is TRBV5-4, the J call TRBJ2-5; D gene unclear. This CDR3 has 14 amino acids. V lost 0 bases and J lost 0, with 6 bases in between. The germline gives CDR1 SGHNT, CDR2 YYREEE (reference sequence). Combining the CDR3 with reference TRBV5-4 and TRBJ2-5 gives the whole variable domain ETGVTQSPTHLIKTRGQQVTLRCSSQSGHNTVSWYQQALGQGPQFIFQYYREEENGRGNFPPRFSGLQFPNYSSELNVNALELDDSALYLCASSLGAYQETQYFGPGTRLLVL.

V gene TRBV19 combines with J gene TRBJ2-3, with 7 nucleotides matching TRBD1. The CDR3 runs 15 residues. V dropped 1 base and J dropped 4; count of bases not matched to a gene: 5. CDR1 and CDR2 (germline): LNHDA, SQIVND (reference sequence). CDR3 sequence: CASSIGSGQADTQYF. In DNA, the CDR3 is TGTGCCAGTAGTATAGGTTCCGGACAGGCAGATACGCAGTATTTT.

This chain connects TRBV20-1 to TRBJ2-3; TRBD1 or TRBD2 may be the D gene (6 bases each). V gave up 3 bases and J gave up 9 bases, with 10 bases separating them. Germline V lookup: CDR1 DFQATT, CDR2 SNEGSKA (reference sequence). The CDR3 contains 11 residues. This chain's CDR3 is CSASPGATQYF. CDR3 DNA sequence: TGCAGTGCTAGCCCGGGGGCGACGCAGTATTTT.

J is TRBJ1-1 and V is TRBV14, with D uncertain. Trimming left V 3 bases short and J 2 bases short, with 7 bases between. The germline V gene encodes CDR1 SGHDN and CDR2 FVKESK. CDR3 size: 13 residues. The CDR3 is CASSQGENTEAFF. The CDR3 DNA follows: TGTGCCAGCAGCCAGGGAGAAAACACTGAAGCTTTCTTT.

In the case of this clone: At one end the junction does not follow the germline gene, possibly because of a read error. The chain employs TRBV19 and TRBJ1-2; D ambiguous. The CDR3 runs to 11 residues. Per germline, CDR1 LNHDA and CDR2 SQIVND (reference sequence). The CDR3 region is CASNSPGPAQF. CDR3 sequence (DNA): TGTGCCAGTAACTCACCGGGCCCTGCCCAGTTC.

The chain carries TRBV4-3 and TRBJ2-1; the match to TRBD2 covers 10 bases. This CDR3 comprises 15 residues. The V and J ends lost 4 bases and 7 bases, in that order; junction bases with no gene match: 7. The germline CDR1 and CDR2 sequences are LGHNA and YSLEER. The CDR3 sequence is CASSPSSGRINEQFF. CDR3 nucleotides: TGCGCCAGCAGCCCTAGTAGCGGGAGGATAAATGAGCAGTTCTTC.

The rearrangement links TRBV5-5 to TRBJ2-1, with D possibly called TRBD1 or TRBD2 (5 bases each). The CDR3 is 14 amino acids. Germline V CDR1 and CDR2: SGHKS, YYEKEE (reference sequence). Trimming cost V 1 base and J 9 bases, with 14 bases left between them. The CDR3 protein is CASSLYKGPAEQFF. CDR3 coding DNA: TGTGCCAGCAGCTTGTACAAGGGACCCGCTGAGCAGTTCTTC.

The V call is TRBV29-1, the J call TRBJ1-1; no firm D call. Germline V gene data show CDR1 as SQVTM and CDR2 as ANQGSEA. The germline V and J ends were trimmed by 4 bases and 1 base, with 7 bases remaining between them. The CDR3 runs 12 residues. The CDR3 nucleotides are TGCAGCGTTGGCGGCGCGAACACTGAAGCTTTCTTT. It translates to CSVGGANTEAFF.

The CDR3 sequence is CASSRSGSRETQYF. The CDR3 nucleotides are TGTGCCAGCAGCCGAAGCGGGAGCCGGGAGACCCAGTACTTC. The chain links TRBV14 to TRBJ2-5; 8 positions match TRBD2. Trimming at V came to 4 bases and at J to 5 bases, leaving 6 bases not matched to a gene. Germline loops: CDR1 SGHDN, CDR2 FVKESK. There are 14 residues in the CDR3.

The CDR3: CASSPPTGSQETQYF. The CDR3 nucleotides are TGCGCCAGCAGCCCCCCCACAGGCAGCCAAGAGACCCAGTACTTC. The rearrangement joins TRBV5-1 to TRBJ2-5; a possible D gene is TRBD1 (5 bases). The CDR3 sequence is 15 residues long. With 4 bases removed from V and 1 base from J, the gap between germline ends came to 14 bases. In germline, CDR1 is SGHRS, CDR2 YFSETQ.

The chain has TRBV13 and TRBJ1-4; tentatively, D is TRBD1 (6 bases). V lost 5 bases, J lost 3 bases, and 13 bases lay in between. The germline gives CDR1 PRHDT, CDR2 FYEKMQ (reference sequence). This CDR3 comprises 15 residues. CDR3 loop: CASSQDSGSNEKLFF. The CDR3 DNA follows: TGTGCCAGCAGCCAGGACAGCGGGTCTAATGAAAAACTGTTTTTT.

The chain has TRBV4-1 and TRBJ2-1; 9 bases are a match to TRBD2. CDR1 and CDR2 from the germline V gene are MGHRA and YSYEKL. The CDR3 sequence is 17 residues long. The V gene end was trimmed by 0 bases and the J gene end by 8 bases; junction bases not matched to a gene: 11. In DNA form, the CDR3 reads TGCGCCAGCAGCCAAGAAGGTGGCGGGAGGGCCAAGGATGAGCAGTTCTTC. It translates to CASSQEGGGRAKDEQFF.

V usage is TRBV2 and J usage is TRBJ1-1; D unresolved. Deletions cut 1 base from V and 0 bases from J, with 9 bases between. Germline values: CDR1 SNHLY, CDR2 FYNNEI. This CDR3 is built from 15 residues. CDR3 protein: CASSEGLGMNTEAFF. As DNA, the CDR3 is TGTGCCAGCAGTGAAGGTCTGGGTATGAACACTGAAGCTTTCTTT. The full variable domain, completed using reference TRBV2 and TRBJ1-1, is EPEVTQTPSHQVTQMGQEVILRCVPISNHLYFYWYRQILGQKVEFLVSFYNNEISEKSEIFDDQFSVERPDGSNFTLKIRSTKLEDSAMYFCASSEGLGMNTEAFFGQGTRLTVV.